These T cell receptor beta chains were read from a single sample in a study of CD8 T cells in Susac syndrome. TCRdb reanalysed the immunoSEQ multiplex PCR reads using MiXCR and keeps one entry per CDR3 protein. The sample shows roughly 150,000 distinct CDR3 sequences, 90% to 97% of them seen only once. The material sequenced was CD4+ T cells from PBMCs. The receptors were gathered from a human donor with Susac syndrome. Both conserved end residues are part of each CDR3. D genes are given only for firm matches. Where a row states a size, it is once, few, many or the class of an expanded clone; other rows omit it.

cdr3_nt: TGTGCCAGCAGTTTATCCGAAGCCAAAAACATTCAGTACTTC; cdr3_aa: CASSLSEAKNIQYF; d_call: NA; clone_size: NA; v_call: TRBV28; j_call: TRBJ2-4
cdr3_nt: TGCAGTGCTAGAGACTGGGGTAGCTTGAGCGAGCAGTACTTC; cdr3_aa: CSARDWGSLSEQYF; d_call: NA; clone_size: NA; v_call: TRBV20-1; j_call: TRBJ2-7
cdr3_nt: TGTGCCAGCAGTTTAGGGGGTAGGATAGATACGCAGTATTTT; cdr3_aa: CASSLGGRIDTQYF; d_call: NA; clone_size: NA; v_call: TRBV12-3/TRBV12-4; j_call: TRBJ2-3
cdr3_nt: TGTGCCAGCAGGGGGACAGCGTTATACGAGCAGTACTTC; cdr3_aa: CASRGTALYEQYF; d_call: TRBD1; clone_size: NA; v_call: TRBV2; j_call: TRBJ2-7
cdr3_nt: TGTGCCAGCAGCCAAGACACCGGGACTAGCCAGGGGCAGTTCTTC; cdr3_aa: CASSQDTGTSQGQFF; d_call: TRBD2; clone_size: NA; v_call: TRBV3-1; j_call: TRBJ2-1
cdr3_nt: TGCAGTGCTAGAGATAGGGACAGGTCCTTTTCAACTAATGAAAAACTGTTTTTT; cdr3_aa: CSARDRDRSFSTNEKLFF; d_call: TRBD1; clone_size: NA; v_call: TRBV20-1; j_call: TRBJ1-4
cdr3_nt: TGCAGCGTCGACCAGGGTTGGGTCGGATGGGATGAGCAGTTCTTC; cdr3_aa: CSVDQGWVGWDEQFF; d_call: NA; clone_size: NA; v_call: TRBV29-1; j_call: TRBJ2-1
cdr3_nt: TGCAGTGCTAGAACATGGGGGAACACTGAAGCTTTCTTT; cdr3_aa: CSARTWGNTEAFF; d_call: NA; clone_size: NA; v_call: TRBV20-1; j_call: TRBJ1-1
cdr3_nt: TGTGCCAGCTCACCGGTCGGACAGGGAGGGACTGAAGCTTTCTTT; cdr3_aa: CASSPVGQGGTEAFF; d_call: TRBD1; clone_size: NA; v_call: TRBV18; j_call: TRBJ1-1
cdr3_nt: TGTGCCACCAGTGATCCCCTGGACGAGCAGTACTTC; cdr3_aa: CATSDPLDEQYF; d_call: NA; clone_size: once; v_call: TRBV24-1; j_call: TRBJ2-7
cdr3_nt: TGCGCCAGCAGCCATACCTGGGACGGGAGAAGGACCGGGGAGCTGTTTTTT; cdr3_aa: CASSHTWDGRRTGELFF; d_call: NA; clone_size: NA; v_call: TRBV4-1; j_call: TRBJ2-2
cdr3_nt: TGTGCCAGCAGTTTCAGCCCAAGGGTGGGATACGAGCAGTACTTC; cdr3_aa: CASSFSPRVGYEQYF; d_call: NA; clone_size: NA; v_call: TRBV6-5; j_call: TRBJ2-7
cdr3_nt: TGCAGTGCTAGAGGGCAGGCTGGAGTGAGGTCCTACAATGAGCAGTTCTTC; cdr3_aa: CSARGQAGVRSYNEQFF; d_call: NA; clone_size: NA; v_call: TRBV20-1; j_call: TRBJ2-1
cdr3_nt: TGCAGTGCTACCACTACCACCGGGACAGGAAGGAGCGAGCAGTACTTC; cdr3_aa: CSATTTTGTGRSEQYF; d_call: TRBD1; clone_size: once; v_call: TRBV20-1; j_call: TRBJ2-7
cdr3_nt: TGCAGTGCTGGAGGGACTCAAGAGACCCAGTACTTC; cdr3_aa: CSAGGTQETQYF; d_call: NA; clone_size: NA; v_call: TRBV20-1; j_call: TRBJ2-5
cdr3_nt: TGCAGCGCCATTAGGGGGCCCCCTGAGACCCAGTACTTC; cdr3_aa: CSAIRGPPETQYF; d_call: TRBD1; clone_size: NA; v_call: TRBV29-1; j_call: TRBJ2-5
cdr3_nt: TGTGCCAGCAGCTTATGGGGCGGGAACACTGAAGCTTTCTTT; cdr3_aa: CASSLWGGNTEAFF; d_call: NA; clone_size: NA; v_call: TRBV11-1; j_call: TRBJ1-1
cdr3_nt: TGTGCTAGTGGTTTCAGGGGGGACACTGAAGCTTTCTTT; cdr3_aa: CASGFRGDTEAFF; d_call: TRBD1; clone_size: NA; v_call: TRBV12-5; j_call: TRBJ1-1
cdr3_nt: TGTGCCAGCAGGACGACGGGCTATGGCACTGAAGCTTTCTTT; cdr3_aa: CASRTTGYGTEAFF; d_call: NA; clone_size: NA; v_call: TRBV27; j_call: TRBJ1-1
cdr3_nt: TGTGCCAGTTCTGTAGCCTGGGGTGAGCAGTTCTTC; cdr3_aa: CASSVAWGEQFF; d_call: NA; clone_size: NA; v_call: TRBV19; j_call: TRBJ2-1
cdr3_nt: TGTGCCACCAGTGACCCCGGGACAGGGAACGCTGGGGCCAACGTCCTGACTTTC; cdr3_aa: CATSDPGTGNAGANVLTF; d_call: TRBD1; clone_size: NA; v_call: TRBV24-1; j_call: TRBJ2-6
cdr3_nt: TGTGCCAGCAGTTCGGGGTTCAATCAGCCCCAGCATTTT; cdr3_aa: CASSSGFNQPQHF; d_call: NA; clone_size: few; v_call: TRBV12-3/TRBV12-4; j_call: TRBJ1-5
cdr3_nt: TGTGCCAGCAGTGGTTCACCGGGACTAGGAATAGAGACCCAGTACTTC; cdr3_aa: CASSGSPGLGIETQYF; d_call: TRBD2; clone_size: NA; v_call: TRBV25-1; j_call: TRBJ2-5
cdr3_nt: TGCAGTGCTAGATTGGCCGGGGAAGGTCCAGATACGCAGTATTTT; cdr3_aa: CSARLAGEGPDTQYF; d_call: NA; clone_size: NA; v_call: TRBV20-1; j_call: TRBJ2-3
cdr3_nt: TGCGCCAGCAGCTGGACCGGGACAGGGGGAGAGACCCAGTACTTC; cdr3_aa: CASSWTGTGGETQYF; d_call: TRBD1; clone_size: NA; v_call: TRBV5-1; j_call: TRBJ2-5
cdr3_nt: TGCGCCAGCAGCTTGGGAACGGGGCGCGGAGAGACCCAGTACTTC; cdr3_aa: CASSLGTGRGETQYF; d_call: NA; clone_size: NA; v_call: TRBV5-1; j_call: TRBJ2-5
cdr3_nt: TGTGCCAGCAGTTTAGGCGCCCGAAGGAATGAGCAGTTCTTC; cdr3_aa: CASSLGARRNEQFF; d_call: NA; clone_size: once; v_call: TRBV12-3/TRBV12-4; j_call: TRBJ2-1
cdr3_nt: TGTGCCAGCAGCTCCCGTAGCGGGAGGGACACAGATACGCAGTATTTT; cdr3_aa: CASSSRSGRDTDTQYF; d_call: TRBD2; clone_size: NA; v_call: TRBV7-3; j_call: TRBJ2-3
cdr3_nt: TGCAGTGCTACCGGACTGGACTCCACCGGGGAGCTGTTTTTT; cdr3_aa: CSATGLDSTGELFF; d_call: NA; clone_size: NA; v_call: TRBV20-1; j_call: TRBJ2-2
cdr3_nt: TGTGCCAGCAGCACTAGCGGGGGATGGGAGACCCAGTACTTC; cdr3_aa: CASSTSGGWETQYF; d_call: TRBD2; clone_size: NA; v_call: TRBV9; j_call: TRBJ2-5
cdr3_nt: TGTGCCAGCAGCCATGGACTTATAACTCCTAGCACAGATACGCAGTATTTT; cdr3_aa: CASSHGLITPSTDTQYF; d_call: NA; clone_size: NA; v_call: TRBV28; j_call: TRBJ2-3
cdr3_nt: TGCAGTGCCTTTCTGACTAGCGATACGCAGTATTTT; cdr3_aa: CSAFLTSDTQYF; d_call: TRBD2; clone_size: NA; v_call: TRBV20-1; j_call: TRBJ2-3
cdr3_nt: TGTGCCAGCTCACCGGGGGCAGCTGGCAATGAGCAGTTCTTC; cdr3_aa: CASSPGAAGNEQFF; d_call: NA; clone_size: NA; v_call: TRBV18; j_call: TRBJ2-1
cdr3_nt: TGCAGTGCTAGAGATCATAACAGAATCTACGAGCAGTACTTC; cdr3_aa: CSARDHNRIYEQYF; d_call: NA; clone_size: NA; v_call: TRBV20-1; j_call: TRBJ2-7
cdr3_nt: TGTGCCAGCAGCCCGAGGCTTTACGAGCAGTACTTC; cdr3_aa: CASSPRLYEQYF; d_call: NA; clone_size: NA; v_call: TRBV6-5; j_call: TRBJ2-7
cdr3_nt: TGTGCCAGCAGCTTGGGGACAGGGGGCAATCAGCCCCAGCATTTT; cdr3_aa: CASSLGTGGNQPQHF; d_call: TRBD1; clone_size: few; v_call: TRBV7-2; j_call: TRBJ1-5
cdr3_nt: TGCAGTGCTAGGAGGGCAGGGTCCGGCAATCAGCCCCAGCATTTT; cdr3_aa: CSARRAGSGNQPQHF; d_call: NA; clone_size: NA; v_call: TRBV20-1; j_call: TRBJ1-5
cdr3_nt: TGTGCCAGCAGTGAGGGCGGGGCCGCTAGCACAGATACGCAGTATTTT; cdr3_aa: CASSEGGAASTDTQYF; d_call: NA; clone_size: NA; v_call: TRBV25-1; j_call: TRBJ2-3
cdr3_nt: TGCAGCGTTGGGGGACTTTACCAAGAGACCCAGTACTTC; cdr3_aa: CSVGGLYQETQYF; d_call: NA; clone_size: NA; v_call: TRBV29-1; j_call: TRBJ2-5
cdr3_nt: TGTGCCAGCAAAAGGACGGGGGGGGCGAAGGAGACCCAGTACTTC; cdr3_aa: CASKRTGGAKETQYF; d_call: TRBD2; clone_size: NA; v_call: TRBV6-5; j_call: TRBJ2-5
cdr3_nt: TGCAGCGTTGACCTTTCTAGCGGGGCCTACAATGAGCAGTTCTTC; cdr3_aa: CSVDLSSGAYNEQFF; d_call: TRBD2; clone_size: NA; v_call: TRBV29-1; j_call: TRBJ2-1